This T cell receptor (beta chain) was profiled in a study of shared clonotypes between healthy human individuals. Study conclusions and caveats: For sorted subsets, rarefaction showed incomplete sequencing despite large depth. In this cohort, only blood was sampled, and tissue repertoires likely differ.

Splitting of CD4+ cells produced CD45RA+ naive and CD45RA-negative memory subsets. CDR3 length: 19 amino acids. Germline CDR1 and CDR2: LNHNV and YYDKDF (reference sequence). Deletions cut 3 bases from V and 0 bases from J, with 20 bases between. The method was immunoSEQ multiplex PCR; TCRdb's version includes in-frame clones alone and lacks a portion of them. Among roughly 2.4 million clones listed, more than 90% were seen once. Concerning this clone itself: Its antigen is still unknown.

The sequence was collected from a man aged 18-30 years in good health. Sequenced: naive CD4+ T cells sorted from blood. Regarding subset: CD45RA+ positively selected. This sequence joins TRBV15 and TRBJ1-4, with D perhaps matching TRBD1 (6 bases). The chain's CDR3 is CATSRAGAGELPTNEKLFF. CDR3 nucleotide sequence: TGTGCCACCAGCAGGGCAGGGGCAGGAGAGCTTCCAACTAATGAAAAACTGTTTTTT.